The entry that follows covers one T cell receptor (beta chain) sequence. A second PCR of 7 to 11 cycles used a sample-barcoded 5' primer and a J-beta primer mix. MiXCR, applied by TCRdb to the 5' RACE reads, yields one record per CDR3 protein. In the table there are some 800,000 distinct CDR3 sequences, approximately 25% of which are singletons. V lost 6 bases and J 6 bases, leaving 12 bases between the germline ends. Germline-derived CDR1 and CDR2 are KGHSH and LQKENI. The CDR3 runs to 13 residues. The data were taken from a study of blood T cells in healthy people across ages. The sample also formed part of further work on T cells of mothers and their children.

The V and J genes are TRBV18 and TRBJ2-1; D remains ambiguous. The clonotype originates from a boy aged 5 to 17 in good health. Sequencing used blood. This CDR3 is CASSLSPINEQFF. The CDR3 coding sequence is TGTGCCAGCTCCCTCAGTCCTATCAATGAGCAGTTCTTC.